Included here is one TCR beta chain sequence, with context. This sample was included in a study of blood T cell repertoires in COVID-19. The overall study: Donors in the United States, Italy and Spain gave samples during acute or convalescent COVID-19. PBMCs, B-cell-depleted T cells, or T cells provided the cDNA or gDNA that made up the material.

CDR1 is MDHEN and CDR2 is SYDVKM in the germline V gene. Deletions cut 2 bases from V and 0 bases from J, with 14 bases between. The CDR3 is 17 amino acids. As handled by the study authors: Scientists estimated how many nucleated cells there were by amplifying reference gene primers. Repertoires were generated with immunoSEQ multiplex PCR, while TCRdb's copy carries only in-frame clones and drops some. V and J calls and clone size are as listed in that table; D and trimming were resolved from the DNA. The table shows 150,000 or so clones, with 75% to 95% occurring only once. Material: peripheral blood. J is TRBJ1-3 and V is TRBV28; perhaps TRBD1 as D (6 bases). This clonotype was sampled from a man aged 50 to 60 with acute or convalescent COVID-19. The CDR3 DNA reads as TGTGCCAGCAGTTTAATTCTCATCAGGGGCTCTGGAAACACCATATATTTT. This codes for CASSLILIRGSGNTIYF. The variable domain in full, completed from reference TRBV28 and TRBJ1-3, reads DVKVTQSSRYLVKRTGEKVFLECVQDMDHENMFWYRQDPGLGLRLIYFSYDVKMKEKGDIPEGYSVSREKKERFSLILESASTNQTSMYLCASSLILIRGSGNTIYFGEGSWLTVV.